This T cell receptor beta chain was sequenced during a study of blood T cells in healthy people across ages. A second about 6 to 12 cycle PCR used barcoded and J-beta primers. TCRdb reprocessed the 5' RACE reads with MiXCR, giving one entry per CDR3 protein. The table includes just under 550,000 distinct CDR3 sequences, 24% detected once. The CDR3 runs to 17 residues. The germline V gene encodes CDR1 SGHVS and CDR2 FQNEAQ. This clonotype was recorded a few times. At one end the junction does not follow the germline gene, possibly because of a read error. This sample was shared with a second study, whose subject was T cells of mothers and their children.

Sequences were obtained from blood. The V gene is TRBV7-8, the J gene TRBJ2-3; 7 bases agree with TRBD1. This clonotype originated in a boy under 18 in good health. The CDR3 DNA reads as TGTGCCGGCAGCTTAGTTGTCGGGACAGCGCAGCCAGACACGCAGTATTTT. Translation: CAGSLVVGTAQPDTQYF.